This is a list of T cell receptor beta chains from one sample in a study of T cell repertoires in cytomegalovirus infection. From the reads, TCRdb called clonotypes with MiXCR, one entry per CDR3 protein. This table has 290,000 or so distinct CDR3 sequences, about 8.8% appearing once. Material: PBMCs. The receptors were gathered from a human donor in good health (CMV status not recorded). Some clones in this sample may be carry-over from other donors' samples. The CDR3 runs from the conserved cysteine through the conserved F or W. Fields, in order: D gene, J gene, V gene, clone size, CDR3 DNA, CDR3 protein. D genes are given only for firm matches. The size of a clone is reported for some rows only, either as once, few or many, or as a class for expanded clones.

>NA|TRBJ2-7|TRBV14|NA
TGTGCCAGCAGCCAAGATCAGGGTGGCGAGCAGTACTTC
CASSQDQGGEQYF
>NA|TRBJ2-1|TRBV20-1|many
TGCAGTGCTAGAGATCCGGGACGGGACAATGAGCAGTTCTTC
CSARDPGRDNEQFF
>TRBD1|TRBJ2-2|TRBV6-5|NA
TGTGCCAGCCGCAGGGGGCAGGACACCGGGGAGCTGTTTTTT
CASRRGQDTGELFF
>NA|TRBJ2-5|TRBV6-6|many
TGTGCCAGCAGCCCGGGTGCTCGGGAGACCCAGTACTTC
CASSPGARETQYF
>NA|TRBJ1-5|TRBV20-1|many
TGCAGTGCTAGAGATCGGGTCAGACCCAATCAGCCCCAGCATTTT
CSARDRVRPNQPQHF
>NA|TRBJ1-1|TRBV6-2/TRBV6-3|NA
TGTGCCAGCAGAGGACTTACTGAAGCTTTCTTT
CASRGLTEAFF
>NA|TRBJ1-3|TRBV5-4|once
TGTGCCAGCAGCTTAAAAGGGACCGTGGCTGGAAACACCATATATTTT
CASSLKGTVAGNTIYF
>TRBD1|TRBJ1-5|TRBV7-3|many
TGTGCCAGCAGCTTAACAGGGGGCAGGAAGCCCCAGCATTTT
CASSLTGGRKPQHF
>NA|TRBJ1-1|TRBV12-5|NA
TGTGCGACCCACCGGAGTTGGATCGCGGGGGAGAACACTGAAGCTTTCTTT
CATHRSWIAGENTEAFF
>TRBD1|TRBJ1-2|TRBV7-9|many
TGTGCCAGCAGCTTCCAGGGGACAGCGGTTTATAACTATGGCTACACCTTC
CASSFQGTAVYNYGYTF
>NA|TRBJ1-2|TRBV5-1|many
TGCGCCAGCAGCTTGGATACACAGGGAGGGGATGGCTACACCTTC
CASSLDTQGGDGYTF
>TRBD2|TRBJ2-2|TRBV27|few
TGTGCCAGCAGTTCAGCGGGGGGGAATTTTGGGGAGCTGTTTTTT
CASSSAGGNFGELFF
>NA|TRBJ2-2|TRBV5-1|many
TGCGCCAGCAGCTTGGGCCAGGGCGACACCGGGGAGCTGTTTTTT
CASSLGQGDTGELFF
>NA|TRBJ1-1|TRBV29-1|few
TGCAGCGTTGGGTGGAAGACTGAAGCTTTCTTT
CSVGWKTEAFF
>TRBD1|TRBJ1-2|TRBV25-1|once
TGTGCCAGCAGTGAAGAGACAGGGGGGGAATATGGCTACACCTTC
CASSEETGGEYGYTF
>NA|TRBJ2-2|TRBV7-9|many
TGTGCCAGCAGCTCCAATCTCGAGGCCGGGGAGCTGTTTTTT
CASSSNLEAGELFF
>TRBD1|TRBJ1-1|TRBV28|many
TGTGCCAGCAGTCAAACAGGGGGCGTCACGAACACTGAAGCTTTCTTT
CASSQTGGVTNTEAFF
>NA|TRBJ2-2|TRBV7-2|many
TGTGCCAGGGCAGGTGACACCGGGGAGCTGTTTTTT
CARAGDTGELFF
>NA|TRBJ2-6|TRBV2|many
TGTGCCAGCAGTGAAGGGACCCTGGGGGCCAACGTCCTGACTTTC
CASSEGTLGANVLTF
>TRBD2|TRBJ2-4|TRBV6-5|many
TGTGCCAGCAGTTATGGGGGGGGGAACCCTTCCAAAAACATTCAGTACTTC
CASSYGGGNPSKNIQYF
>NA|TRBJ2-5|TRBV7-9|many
TGTGCCAGCAGTGCAGCGGAGGACAAAGAGACCCAGTACTTC
CASSAAEDKETQYF
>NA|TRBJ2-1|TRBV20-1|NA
TGCAGTGCTAGAGGGATGGAAGACAGGTGGGGTGAGCAGTTCTTC
CSARGMEDRWGEQFF
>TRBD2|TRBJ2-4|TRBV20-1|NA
TGCAGTGCTAGGGATAGCGGGGGAGCAGGCAAAAACATTCAGTACTTC
CSARDSGGAGKNIQYF
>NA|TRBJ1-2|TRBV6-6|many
TGTGCCAGCAGGCCGACAGGAGGCTATGGCTACACCTTC
CASRPTGGYGYTF
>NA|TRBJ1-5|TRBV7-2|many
TGTGCCAGCAGCTCAGGGGTGGGCAGTTTAAGGAATCAGCCCCAGCATTTT
CASSSGVGSLRNQPQHF
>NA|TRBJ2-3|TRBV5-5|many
TGTGCCAGCAGCTTGGGAGTGGGGGGCTCTAGCACAGATACGCAGTATTTT
CASSLGVGGSSTDTQYF
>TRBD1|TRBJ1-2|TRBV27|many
TGTGCCAGCAGTTTCCTGGACAGGGGGCACTATGGCTACACCTTC
CASSFLDRGHYGYTF
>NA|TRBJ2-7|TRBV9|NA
TGTGCCAGCAGCCAGTCAGGGGGGGGAAGCTCCTACGAGCAGTACTTC
CASSQSGGGSSYEQYF
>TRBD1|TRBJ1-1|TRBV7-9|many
TGTGCCAGCAGCTTCTCCCCCCGGGACAGGGGATGGAGAACTGAAGCTTTCTTT
CASSFSPRDRGWRTEAFF
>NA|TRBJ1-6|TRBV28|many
TGTGCCAGCAGTTTAAGGGACCCAAGGCTCAGGAATAATTCACCCCTCCACTTT
CASSLRDPRLRNNSPLHF
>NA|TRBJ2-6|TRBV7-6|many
TGTGCCAGCACCAATGAGTTGGGGGGTACGGGGGCCAACGTCCTGACTTTC
CASTNELGGTGANVLTF
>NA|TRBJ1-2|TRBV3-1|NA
TGTGCCAGCAGCCAAGGACCCAGCTACACCTTC
CASSQGPSYTF
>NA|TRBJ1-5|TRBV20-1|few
TGCAGTGTTCATACCTCCGCCGGCAATCAGCCCCAGCATTTT
CSVHTSAGNQPQHF
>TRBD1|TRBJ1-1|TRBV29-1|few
TGCAGCGTCGCAGGGGGCGCGTGGGGGAGAAACACTGAAGCTTTCTTT
CSVAGGAWGRNTEAFF
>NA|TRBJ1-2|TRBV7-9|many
TGTGCCAGCAGTTTCCAGGGTGCCTATGGCTACACCTTC
CASSFQGAYGYTF
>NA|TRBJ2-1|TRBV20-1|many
TGCAGTGCTCCTAACCCAAAGGAGTTCTTC
CSAPNPKEFF
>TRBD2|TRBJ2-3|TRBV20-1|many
TGCAGTGCAAGCGGGGGGCCAAGCACAGATACGCAGTATTTT
CSASGGPSTDTQYF
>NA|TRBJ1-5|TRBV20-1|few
TGCAGTGCTAGAGAGACGACAGGTATTTGGCAGCCCCAGCATTTT
CSARETTGIWQPQHF
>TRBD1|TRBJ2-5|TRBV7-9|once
TGTGCCGGCAGCAAGACCAAGCTTCGTGACAGGGGGAAGACCCAGTACTTC
CAGSKTKLRDRGKTQYF
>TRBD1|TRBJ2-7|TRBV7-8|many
TGTGCCAGCAGCCCTTACAGGACAGGGAAGGGAAACTCCTACGAGTGGCAGTACTTC
CASSPYRTGKGNSYEWQYF
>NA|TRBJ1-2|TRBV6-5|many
TGTGCCAGCAGTTACGGGCCGGAGTATGGCTACACCTTC
CASSYGPEYGYTF
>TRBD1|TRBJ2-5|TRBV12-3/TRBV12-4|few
TGTGCCAGCAGCAAAGGACAGGGAGGAGCGGAGACCCAGTACTTC
CASSKGQGGAETQYF
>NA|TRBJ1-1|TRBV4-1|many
TGCGCCAGCAGCCAAGAGGGAGGGAGGAACACTGAAGCTTTCTTT
CASSQEGGRNTEAFF
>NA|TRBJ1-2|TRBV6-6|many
TGTGCCAGCAGCCCTGGTAGGGCGTGGGGCTACACCTTC
CASSPGRAWGYTF
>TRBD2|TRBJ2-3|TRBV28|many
TGTGCCAGCACTCCTTTGGGAGGGCCAAGCACAGATACGCAGTATTTT
CASTPLGGPSTDTQYF
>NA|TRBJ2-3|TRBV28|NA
TGTGCCAGCAGTCCTCCAGGGGCCGGGACAGATACGCAGTATTTT
CASSPPGAGTDTQYF
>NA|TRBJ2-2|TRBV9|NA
TGTGCCAGCAGCGTAGGGGCAGGGATTTACACCGGGGAGCTGTTTTTT
CASSVGAGIYTGELFF
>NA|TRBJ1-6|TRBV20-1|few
TGCAGTGCCGGGAAGGGGGGAGCCAGTTCTAATTCACCCCTCCACTTT
CSAGKGGASSNSPLHF
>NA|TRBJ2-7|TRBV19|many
TGTGCCAGCGTATCAAAATTCACCTACGAGCAGTACTTC
CASVSKFTYEQYF
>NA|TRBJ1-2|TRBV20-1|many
TGCAGTGCTAGCCCGACTAACTATGGCTACACCTTC
CSASPTNYGYTF
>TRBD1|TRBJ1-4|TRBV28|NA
TGTGCCAGCGTCAAGACAGGGCTGGCCAATGAAAAACTGTTTTTT
CASVKTGLANEKLFF
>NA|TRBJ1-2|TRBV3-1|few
TGTGCCAGCAGCCAAGATGGAATCTGGGGGCAAGGCTACACCTTC
CASSQDGIWGQGYTF
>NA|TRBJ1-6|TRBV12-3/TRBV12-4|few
TGTGCCTCCAGGGAGGCGCGAGAATCCTCACCCCTCCACTTT
CASREARESSPLHF
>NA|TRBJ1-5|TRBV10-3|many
TGTGCCATCAGGGGGACTCCGGAAGAGCCCCAGCATTTT
CAIRGTPEEPQHF
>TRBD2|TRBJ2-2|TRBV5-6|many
TGTGCCAGCAGCTTCCAGGGGCCCTTGGGCGGGGGGAGCACCGGGGAGCTGTTTTTT
CASSFQGPLGGGSTGELFF
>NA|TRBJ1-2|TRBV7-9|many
TGTGCCAGCAGCTTAGGTAGTGGGGACGCGCCCTTGGACACCTTC
CASSLGSGDAPLDTF
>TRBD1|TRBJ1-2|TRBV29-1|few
TGCAGCGCCCGGACAGGGGCATTTGGCTACACCTTC
CSARTGAFGYTF